This T cell receptor beta chain came from a study of cytomegalovirus exposure and HLA in healthy donors (dated by TCRdb to 2017 to 2019). With regard to the full study: An earlier analysis of approximately 640 of the donors reported 250 to 350 Gb of sequence data and 117 million unique TCR beta sequences from 150 million to 200 million T cells. Around 300 gigabases of sequencing data and 70 million to 100 million unique TCR sequences were included in an early release covering over 600 HLA-typed donors. The genetic ancestry cluster associated with self-reported Caucasian donors included roughly 84% of the approximately 430 genotyped donors. The study aimed to test whether signatures of past pathogen exposure could be identified by cataloging public T cell receptors. The T cell repertoires of roughly 660 subjects were profiled by immunosequencing and related to cytomegalovirus serostatus. In addition to the first cohort of around 670 subjects, a separate validation cohort of about 120 different subjects was used. The study combined high-throughput TCR immunosequencing, statistical association of individual TCRs with disease status, and machine learning to predict cytomegalovirus infection status. A later analysis re-examined previously published TCR beta repertoires from more than 650 donors and added high-resolution HLA genotyping to investigate patterns of TCR occurrence. In the later analysis, no new phenotypic data were used to find candidate immune exposures; instead, reliance was placed on TCR beta sequences and their occurrence across donors. An earlier analysis of about 600 of the donors used high-throughput TCR beta sequencing to judge whether each TCR beta V gene segment behaved as functional or pseudogenic. Donor age, sex, ethnicity and CMV serostatus were collected together with the repertoire data. Genome-wide SNP genotypes for about 65% of the 666 donors were used in a later genetic analysis, which treated that subset as a discovery cohort. All discovery cohort repertoires had been generated on a single sequencing platform. Class I and class II HLA loci were covered by the typing at four-digit resolution. Typing coverage varied by locus: roughly 629-640 donors for A, B, C, DRB1 and DQB1; more than 500 for DQA1; around 570 for DPA1; approximately 450 for DPB1. About five DR-DQ haplotypes were treated as single units for association and clustering because of strong linkage in the cohort. Among around 400 genotyped donors of the cohort, an average of about 220,000 unique TCR beta nucleotide sequences was sequenced per donor, of which roughly 18% were non-productive. Points the paper makes about the study in general: A few of the identified cytomegalovirus-associated TCR beta chains were confirmed in vitro to be specific for cytomegalovirus antigens. The cohort was sequenced for TCR beta chains only, and without alpha or paired-chain data the features that could be detected were limited. Cytomegalovirus status was reported to be diagnosed by the classifier with high specificity and sensitivity in both the original and validation cohorts. Because counts were too low, about 18 rarely observed V segments, including chromosome 9 orphons, were excluded from the earlier analysis of some 540 of the donors. Because HLA typing was unavailable for some donors at each locus, only the typed subset was used in association tests. In a later genetic analysis, a missense DCLRE1C variant was associated with V-gene and J-gene trimming of TCR beta chains, and the association was replicated in an independent cohort. In a later analysis, HLA-associated TCR beta chains were found to be more clonally expanded and to have lower generation probabilities than equally common non-associated chains. A cluster of highly shared sequence variants was judged likely to represent a technical artifact of the sequencing pipeline. In a later analysis, the rate of TCR association differed among HLA loci, with DRB1 alleles having the most associated TCRs and HLA-C alleles having the fewest. The authors suggested that the approach could potentially be extended to other disease states and immunological phenotypes. A later analysis found that most CMV-associated TCR beta chains appeared HLA-restricted, with HLA associations seemingly driven largely by CMV exposure. In an earlier analysis of approximately 590 of the donors, most TCR beta V segments appeared in productive rearrangements about 90% or about 30% of the time, broadly matching IMGT annotations. A further reported finding was that TCR beta sequences accurately predicted the HLA-A and HLA-B alleles for most subjects in the first cohort. While some public TCRs were present in many individuals, most TCR sequences turned up only very rarely across donors. The study gave a list of 150 to 200 TCR beta chains associated with cytomegalovirus. A later analysis reported that several top co-occurrence clusters appeared linked to parvovirus B19, influenza, CMV and Epstein-Barr virus. Presence/absence analyses assumed roughly uniform sequencing depth across donors, an assumption that may not hold. Strong co-occurrence of HLA alleles, especially DR and DQ, made assigning TCR associations to individual alleles difficult. A later genetic analysis reported fewer N-insertions in productive TCRs among donors in an Asian-associated ancestry cluster than the approximately 670-donor mean. Correlated functional status among segregating V segments might be attributable to linkage disequilibrium, but an unknown experimental factor could not be ruled out. At a false discovery rate of 0.05, a later analysis linked 15,000 to 20,000 TCR beta sequences to specific HLA alleles. CMV serostatus was the only immune exposure information available for the cohort. Some IMGT-functional V segments, including TRBV6-2 and TRBV6-3, could not be told apart with the 87-base-pair reads, so those segments were excluded.

The cohort was made up of 500 to 850 healthy bone marrow donors. Cohort members were all nominally healthy when sampled, although unrecorded immune exposures were likely present. The donor was CMV seronegative and belonged to the group of over 350 seronegative cohort members. Every donor gave a peripheral blood sample, and the peripheral blood mononuclear cells from that sample were used for TCR beta sequencing. The Qiagen DNeasy Blood Extraction Kit was used to extract genomic DNA from the blood cell samples. Comments on this clone: Its antigen has not been determined. This sample also contains other DNA sequences that code for the same CDR3.

As encoded in the germline V gene, CDR1 is SGHRS while CDR2 is YFSETQ. The germline V end is reduced by 4 bases and the J end by 5 bases; junction bases left unmatched: 7. Including the terminal cysteine and phenylalanine, the CDR3 comprises 15 residues. The only DNA kept is the CDR3, 45 bases in frame from the first base. Library method: the immunoSEQ multiplex PCR assay. For the multiplex PCR, a mixture combining 60 forward primers for TCR Vbeta segments and 13 reverse primers for TCR Jbeta segments was used. The CDR3 region of rearranged TCR beta genes was amplified from genomic DNA by a multiplex PCR assay. Amplified TCR beta libraries were sequenced as 87-base-pair reads on the Illumina HiSeq System. In the original analysis: A later analysis counted 75 million to 100 million unique TCR beta chains across the 700 or so repertoires, and around 9.9 million of these chains were shared by at least two donors. A nearest-neighbor algorithm error-corrected the raw reads and collapsed the reads into unique sequences, merging closely related sequences to remove PCR and sequencing errors. To assign V, D and J gene segments, CDR3 sequences were aligned to IMGT reference sequences. For a sequence to be retained, a match of at least six nucleotides was required to both a V gene segment and a J gene segment. Rearrangements were classified as productive when the CDR3 lacked stop codons and remained in frame with V and J, and all other rearrangements were classified as non-productive. Following IMGT convention, CDR3 was defined as the stretch from the second conserved V-encoded cysteine up to the conserved J-encoded phenylalanine. The earlier analysis of about 560 of the donors excluded any sequence lacking an unambiguous match to a single V gene segment. An earlier analysis of several hundred of the donors called V segments functional above 56.7% productive rearrangements and segregating when the between-donor standard deviation exceeded 5%. A statistical classification framework was built to diagnose cytomegalovirus status from the catalog of TCR beta chain sequences. In a later analysis, TCR nucleotide sequences were compared against IMGT/GENE-DB human TR gene sequences so that V and J genes could be assigned. A later analysis assigned CDR3 sequences and most-parsimonious VDJ recombination scenarios with the TCRdist pipeline. A later analysis defined each TCR beta chain by its CDR3 amino acid sequence plus V-gene family, and excluded reads lacking a unique V-gene family. A later analysis removed 592 highly shared, low-generation-probability nucleotide sequences to deal with suspected cross-contamination and a sequencing artifact. In a later analysis, a clonal expansion index was calculated for each public chain from normalized within-repertoire ranks of inferred template counts. A later analysis computed generation probabilities with a VDJ recombination model fitted to out-of-frame rearrangements, and checked the results against IGoR. In a later analysis, hypergeometric tests were used to score TCR-TCR, TCR-HLA and TCR-CMV co-occurrence, with a repertoire-size bias correction applied to TCR pairs. False discovery rates were estimated in a later analysis by permuting HLA or CMV assignments 20 times. In a later analysis, co-occurring TCRs were grouped with DBSCAN, and TCRdist sequence similarity was added when clustering was performed within HLA-allele-positive subsets. Repertoires with fewer than 30,000 or more than 120,000 public chains, plus five repertoires with anomalous nucleotide sharing, were excluded from co-occurrence clustering. TCRdb obtained this table from immuneACCESS and retained in-frame rearrangements with V and J assigned. These tables miss some clones; where compared with another copy, unresolved V genes account for less than half of the shortfall, and the remainder is unexplained. V and J calls and clone size follow that table, whereas D and trimming were derived from the DNA. The data table for this sample lists 150,000 to 200,000 clones. The ten largest clones take up around 0.7% of the sample.

The specimen sequenced was PBMCs. The receptor chain draws on TRBV5-1 and TRBJ2-4, and 9 bases in between align with TRBD2. This TCR came from a boy between 5 and 17 years old in good health and CMV-seronegative. This receptor carries the CDR3 CASSTLAGIQNIQYF. The nucleotides are TGCGCCAGCAGCACGCTAGCGGGGATACAAAACATTCAGTACTTC.